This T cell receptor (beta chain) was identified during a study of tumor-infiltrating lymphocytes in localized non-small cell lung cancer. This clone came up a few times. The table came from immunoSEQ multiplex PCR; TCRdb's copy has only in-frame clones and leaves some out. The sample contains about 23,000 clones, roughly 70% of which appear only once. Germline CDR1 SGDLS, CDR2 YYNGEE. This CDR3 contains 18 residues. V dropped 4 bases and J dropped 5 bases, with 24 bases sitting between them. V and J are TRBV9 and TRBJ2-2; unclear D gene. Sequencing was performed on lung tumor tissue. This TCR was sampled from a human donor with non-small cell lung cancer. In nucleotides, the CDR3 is TGTGCCAGCAGCCGCGCCACGTTAAGCGTGAGCTCTACCGGGGAGCTGTTTTTT. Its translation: CASSRATLSVSSTGELFF.